The rows below give T cell receptor beta chains drawn from one sample of a study of shared clonotypes between healthy human individuals. The data were produced by immunoSEQ multiplex PCR, yet TCRdb's version contains in-frame clones alone and is incomplete. The sample yields 1.5 million to 2.5 million clones, 85% to 95% seen once. Sequencing input: naive CD8+ T cells sorted from blood. The receptors were sampled from a man between 18 and 35 years old in good health. CDR3s include the opening cysteine and the closing phenylalanine or tryptophan. D genes are given only for firm matches. A row's size may be missing; if present it is once, few, many or a size class.

abundance | j_gene | v_gene | d_gene | CDR3aa | CDR3nt
- | TRBJ2-7 | TRBV19 | TRBD1 | CASSKAGTGGEQYF | TGTGCCAGTTCCAAGGCCGGGACAGGGGGCGAGCAGTACTTC
- | TRBJ1-2 | TRBV7-9 | TRBD1 | CASSFAGGPLGYTF | TGTGCCAGCAGCTTCGCAGGGGGCCCGCTTGGCTACACCTTC
- | TRBJ1-3 | TRBV30 | - | CAWTHLGFANTIYF | TGTGCCTGGACCCATTTGGGTTTCGCAAACACCATATATTTT
- | TRBJ1-2 | TRBV2 | - | CASSPRGDPGATF | TGTGCCAGCAGTCCGCGGGGCGACCCAGGGGCCACCTTC
- | TRBJ1-1 | TRBV7-2 | TRBD1 | CASSLEDRHTEAFF | TGTGCCAGCAGCTTAGAGGACAGGCACACTGAAGCTTTCTTT
- | TRBJ1-2 | TRBV11-2 | - | CASSFGGFYGYTF | TGTGCCAGCAGCTTCGGGGGGTTCTATGGCTACACCTTC
- | TRBJ1-2 | TRBV30 | TRBD1 | CAWSVRGQRSYFCTF | TGTGCCTGGAGTGTAAGGGGACAGCGTTCGTATTTTTGCACCTTC
- | TRBJ2-7 | TRBV5-6 | - | CASSLGDLSYEQYF | TGTGCCAGCAGCTTGGGGGACTTATCCTACGAGCAGTACTTC
- | TRBJ2-7 | TRBV7-9 | - | CASSPVGQPPSYEQYF | TGTGCCAGCAGCCCGGTGGGGCAGCCACCGTCCTACGAGCAGTACTTC
- | TRBJ2-7 | TRBV27 | - | CASSFRTEYEQYF | TGTGCCAGCAGTTTCAGGACGGAATACGAGCAGTACTTC
- | TRBJ2-5 | TRBV6-5 | - | CASSYTGGKETQYF | TGTGCCAGCAGTTATACGGGCGGGAAAGAGACCCAGTACTTC
- | TRBJ2-7 | TRBV9 | - | CASSVTPGDTYEQYF | TGTGCCAGCAGCGTAACCCCGGGGGACACCTACGAGCAGTACTTC
- | TRBJ1-1 | TRBV28 | - | CASSFRPVDTEAFF | TGTGCCAGCAGTTTCCGTCCCGTCGACACTGAAGCTTTCTTT
- | TRBJ1-4 | TRBV30 | - | CAAPGVTNEKLFF | TGTGCCGCGCCGGGGGTGACTAATGAAAAACTGTTTTTT
- | TRBJ1-1 | TRBV19 | - | CASSAIKGDGAEAFF | TGTGCCAGTAGTGCTATCAAAGGGGACGGTGCTGAAGCTTTCTTT
- | TRBJ2-2 | TRBV28 | - | CASSPSPGELFF | TGTGCCAGCAGTCCGAGTCCCGGGGAGCTGTTTTTT
- | TRBJ2-5 | TRBV14 | - | CASSQDYRIKETQYF | TGTGCCAGCAGCCAAGATTACAGAATTAAAGAGACCCAGTACTTC
- | TRBJ2-2 | TRBV25-1 | TRBD1 | CASSEWGQGTGELFF | TGTGCCAGCAGTGAATGGGGACAGGGGACCGGGGAGCTGTTTTTT
- | TRBJ2-5 | TRBV28 | - | CASSLVEEDGGETQYF | TGTGCCAGCAGTTTGGTGGAGGAGGATGGTGGGGAGACCCAGTACTTC
once | TRBJ2-6 | TRBV4-1 | - | CASSQEGSSGANVLTF | TGCGCCAGCAGCCAAGAAGGGAGCTCTGGGGCCAACGTCCTGACTTTC
- | TRBJ2-1 | TRBV4-1 | TRBD2 | CASSQDIRTGGADEQFF | TGCGCCAGCAGCCAAGATATTCGTACGGGAGGGGCCGATGAGCAGTTCTTC
- | TRBJ2-6 | TRBV4-3 | - | CASSQDLAGGSGANVLTF | TGCGCCAGCAGCCAAGATCTCGCAGGCGGCTCTGGGGCCAACGTCCTGACTTTC
- | TRBJ1-2 | TRBV4-3 | TRBD1 | CASSEDREVSYGYTF | TGCGCCAGCAGCGAAGACAGGGAGGTCAGCTATGGCTACACCTTC
once | TRBJ2-1 | TRBV7-9 | TRBD1 | CASSLVPTGHEEQFF | TGTGCCAGCAGCTTAGTCCCGACAGGGCATGAGGAGCAGTTCTTC
- | TRBJ2-7 | TRBV10-1 | - | CASSGQATYEQYF | TGCGCCAGCAGTGGACAGGCAACCTACGAGCAGTACTTC
- | TRBJ2-2 | TRBV5-1 | TRBD1 | CASSAPRTGGQNTGELFF | TGCGCCAGCAGCGCGCCAAGAACAGGGGGCCAGAACACCGGGGAGCTGTTTTTT
- | TRBJ1-2 | TRBV9 | - | CASSIPGSSYGYTF | TGTGCCAGCAGCATTCCGGGGTCCAGCTATGGCTACACCTTC
- | TRBJ1-2 | TRBV27 | - | CASSPMAAYGYTF | TGTGCCAGCAGTCCTATGGCGGCCTATGGCTACACCTTC
- | TRBJ2-7 | TRBV6-6 | - | CASSLVGDYEQYF | TGTGCCAGCAGCTTAGTGGGGGACTACGAGCAGTACTTC
- | TRBJ1-1 | TRBV19 | - | CASEGAEAFF | TGTGCCAGTGAAGGGGCTGAAGCTTTCTTT